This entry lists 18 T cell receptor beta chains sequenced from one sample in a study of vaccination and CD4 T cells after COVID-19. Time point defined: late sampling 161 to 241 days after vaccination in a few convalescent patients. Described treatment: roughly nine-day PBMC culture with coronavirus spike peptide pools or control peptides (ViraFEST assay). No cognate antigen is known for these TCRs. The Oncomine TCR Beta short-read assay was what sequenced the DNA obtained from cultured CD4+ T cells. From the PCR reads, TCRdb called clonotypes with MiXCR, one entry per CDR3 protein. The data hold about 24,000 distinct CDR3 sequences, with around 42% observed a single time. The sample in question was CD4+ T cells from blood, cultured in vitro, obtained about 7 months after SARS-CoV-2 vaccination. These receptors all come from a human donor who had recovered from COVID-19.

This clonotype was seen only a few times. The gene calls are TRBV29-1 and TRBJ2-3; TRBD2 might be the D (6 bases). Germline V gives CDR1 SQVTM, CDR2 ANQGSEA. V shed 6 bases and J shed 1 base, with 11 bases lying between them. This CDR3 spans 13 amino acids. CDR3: CSVYTGGTDTQYF. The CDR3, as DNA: TGCAGCGTCTACACGGGGGGCACAGATACGCAGTATTTT.

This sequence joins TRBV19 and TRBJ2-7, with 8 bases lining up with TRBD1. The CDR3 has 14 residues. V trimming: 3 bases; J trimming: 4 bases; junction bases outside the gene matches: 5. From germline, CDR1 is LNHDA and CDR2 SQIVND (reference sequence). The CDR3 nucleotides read TGTGCCAGTAGTATCGGGACAGGACGTTACGAGCAGTACTTC. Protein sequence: CASSIGTGRYEQYF.

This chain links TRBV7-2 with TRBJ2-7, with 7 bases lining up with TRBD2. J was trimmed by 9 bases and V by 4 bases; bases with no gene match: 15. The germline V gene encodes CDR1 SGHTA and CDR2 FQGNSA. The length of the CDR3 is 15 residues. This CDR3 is CASSSSSGPLLGQYF. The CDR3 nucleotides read TGTGCCAGCAGCTCTTCTAGCGGACCCCTCCTGGGGCAGTACTTC.

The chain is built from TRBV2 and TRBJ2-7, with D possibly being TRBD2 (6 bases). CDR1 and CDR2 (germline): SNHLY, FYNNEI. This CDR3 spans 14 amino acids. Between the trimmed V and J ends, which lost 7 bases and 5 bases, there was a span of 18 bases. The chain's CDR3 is CASMDGLTRHEQYF. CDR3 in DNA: TGTGCCAGCATGGACGGACTAACCAGACACGAGCAGTACTTC.

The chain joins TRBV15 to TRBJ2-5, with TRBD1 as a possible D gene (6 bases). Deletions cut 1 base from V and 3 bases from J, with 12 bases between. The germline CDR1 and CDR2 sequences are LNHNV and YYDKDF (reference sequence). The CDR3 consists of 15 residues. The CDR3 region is CATSRGDTGKETQYF. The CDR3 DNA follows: TGTGCCACCAGCAGAGGGGACACGGGGAAAGAGACCCAGTACTTC.

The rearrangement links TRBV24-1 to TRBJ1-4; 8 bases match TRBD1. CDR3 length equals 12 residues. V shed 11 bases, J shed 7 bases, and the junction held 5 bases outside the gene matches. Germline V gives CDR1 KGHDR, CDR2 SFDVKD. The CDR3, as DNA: TGTGCCAGTGGACAGGGACGTGAAAAACTGTTTTTT. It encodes CASGQGREKLFF.

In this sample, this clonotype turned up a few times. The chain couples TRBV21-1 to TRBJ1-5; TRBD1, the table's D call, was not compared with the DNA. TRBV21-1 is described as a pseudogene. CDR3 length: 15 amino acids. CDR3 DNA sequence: TGTGCCAGCAGCAAAGCGGGCGGGGGCAGATTGCCCCAGCATTTT. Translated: CASSKAGGGRLPQHF.

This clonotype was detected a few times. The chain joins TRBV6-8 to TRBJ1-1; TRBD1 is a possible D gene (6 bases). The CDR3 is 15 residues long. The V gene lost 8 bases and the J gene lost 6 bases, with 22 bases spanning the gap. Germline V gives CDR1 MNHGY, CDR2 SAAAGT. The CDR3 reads CASPTHDRCRAEAFF. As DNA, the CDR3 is TGTGCCAGCCCTACCCATGACAGGTGTAGGGCTGAAGCTTTCTTT.

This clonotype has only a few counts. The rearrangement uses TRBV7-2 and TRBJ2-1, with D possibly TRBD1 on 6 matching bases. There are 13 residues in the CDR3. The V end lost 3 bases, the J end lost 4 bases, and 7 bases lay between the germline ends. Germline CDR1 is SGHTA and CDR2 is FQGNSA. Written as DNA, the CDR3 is TGTGCCAGCAGCTTCCAGGGGTACAATGAGCAGTTCTTC. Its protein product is CASSFQGYNEQFF.

The CDR3 loop is CASRSRDRGWDQPQHF. The CDR3 DNA follows: TGTGCCAGCAGATCCAGGGACAGGGGTTGGGATCAGCCCCAGCATTTT. V gene TRBV28 combines with J gene TRBJ1-5; the match to TRBD1 covers 10 bases. The V segment lost 6 bases and the J segment 5 bases; nucleotides outside the gene matches: 10. The length of the CDR3 is 16 residues. The germline gives CDR1 MDHEN, CDR2 SYDVKM.

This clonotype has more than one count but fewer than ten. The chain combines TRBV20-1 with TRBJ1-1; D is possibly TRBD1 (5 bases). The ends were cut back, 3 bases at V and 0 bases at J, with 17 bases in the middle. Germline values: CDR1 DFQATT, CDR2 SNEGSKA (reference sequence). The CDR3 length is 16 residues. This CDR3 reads CSASSMGRGLNTEAFF. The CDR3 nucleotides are TGCAGTGCTAGTAGCATGGGGCGGGGATTGAACACTGAAGCTTTCTTT.

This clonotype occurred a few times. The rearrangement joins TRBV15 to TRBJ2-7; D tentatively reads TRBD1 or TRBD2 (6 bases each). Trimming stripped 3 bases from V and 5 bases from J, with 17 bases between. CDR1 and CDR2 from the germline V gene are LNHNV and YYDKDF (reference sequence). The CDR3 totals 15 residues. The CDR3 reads CATSRLTGGRDEQYF. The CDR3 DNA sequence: TGTGCCACCAGCAGGTTGACAGGAGGGCGAGACGAGCAGTACTTC.

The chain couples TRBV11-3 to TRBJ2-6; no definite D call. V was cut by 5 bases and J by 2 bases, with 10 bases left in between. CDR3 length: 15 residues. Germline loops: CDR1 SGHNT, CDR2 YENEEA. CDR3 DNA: TGTGCCAGCAGCCCATATCATACTGGGGCCAACGTCCTGACTTTC. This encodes CASSPYHTGANVLTF.

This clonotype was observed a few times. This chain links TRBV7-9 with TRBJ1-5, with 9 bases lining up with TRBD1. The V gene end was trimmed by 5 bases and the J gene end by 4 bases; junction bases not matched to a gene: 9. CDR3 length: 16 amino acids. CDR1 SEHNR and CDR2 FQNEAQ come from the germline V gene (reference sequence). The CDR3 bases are TGTGCCAGCAGCCGCGCAGACAGGGGGGGGAATCAGCCCCAGCATTTT. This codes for CASSRADRGGNQPQHF.

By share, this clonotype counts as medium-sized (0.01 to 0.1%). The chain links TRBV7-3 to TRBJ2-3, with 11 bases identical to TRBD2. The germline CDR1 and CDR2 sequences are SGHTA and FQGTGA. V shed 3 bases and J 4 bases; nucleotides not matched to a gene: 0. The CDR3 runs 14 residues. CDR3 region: CASSFSGGADTQYF. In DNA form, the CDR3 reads TGTGCCAGCAGCTTTAGCGGGGGGGCAGATACGCAGTATTTT. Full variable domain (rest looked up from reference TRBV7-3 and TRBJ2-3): GAGVSQTPSNKVTEKGKYVELRCDPISGHTALYWYRQSLGQGPEFLIYFQGTGAADDSGLPNDRFFAVRPEGSVSTLKIQRTERGDSAVYLCASSFSGGADTQYFGPGTRLTVL.

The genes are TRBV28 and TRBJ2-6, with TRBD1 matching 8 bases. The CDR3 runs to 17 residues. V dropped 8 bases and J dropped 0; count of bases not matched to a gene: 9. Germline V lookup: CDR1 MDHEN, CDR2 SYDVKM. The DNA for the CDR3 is TGTGCCAGCTTTTCGACAGGGGCCTCCTCTGGGGCCAACGTCCTGACTTTC. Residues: CASFSTGASSGANVLTF.

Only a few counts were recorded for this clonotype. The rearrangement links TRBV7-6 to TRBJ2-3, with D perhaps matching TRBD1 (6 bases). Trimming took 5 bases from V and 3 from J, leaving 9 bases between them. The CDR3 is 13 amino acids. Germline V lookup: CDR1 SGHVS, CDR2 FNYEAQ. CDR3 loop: CASSPQGTDTQYF. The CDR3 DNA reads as TGTGCCAGCAGCCCCCAGGGGACAGATACGCAGTATTTT.

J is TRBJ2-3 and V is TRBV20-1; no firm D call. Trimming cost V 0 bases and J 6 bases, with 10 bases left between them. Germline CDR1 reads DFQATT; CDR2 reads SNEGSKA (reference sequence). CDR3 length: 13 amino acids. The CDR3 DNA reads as TGCAGTGCTAGAGACCAACCCTTGGATACGCAGTATTTT. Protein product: CSARDQPLDTQYF.